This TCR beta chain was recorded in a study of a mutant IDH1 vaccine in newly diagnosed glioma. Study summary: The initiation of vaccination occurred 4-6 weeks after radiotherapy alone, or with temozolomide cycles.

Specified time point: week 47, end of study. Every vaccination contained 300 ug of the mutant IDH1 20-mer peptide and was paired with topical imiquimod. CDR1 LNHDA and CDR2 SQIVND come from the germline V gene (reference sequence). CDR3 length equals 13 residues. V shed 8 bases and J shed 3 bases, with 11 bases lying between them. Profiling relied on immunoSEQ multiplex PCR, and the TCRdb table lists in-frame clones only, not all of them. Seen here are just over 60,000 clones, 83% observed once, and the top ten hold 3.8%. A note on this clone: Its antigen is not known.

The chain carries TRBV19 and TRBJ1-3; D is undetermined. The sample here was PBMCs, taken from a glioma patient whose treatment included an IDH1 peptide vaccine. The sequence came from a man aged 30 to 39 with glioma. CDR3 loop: CASRLVYGNTIYF. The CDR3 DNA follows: TGTGCCAGTCGATTGGTGTATGGAAACACCATATATTTT.